Described below is a single TCR beta chain sequence and its context. The data were taken from a study of blood T cell repertoires in COVID-19. Overall study context: Sites across the United States, Italy and Spain contributed samples from acute and convalescent COVID-19.

Sequenced by immunoSEQ multiplex PCR; TCRdb stores in-frame clones only, minus some. The sample records around 100,000 clones, about 91% being singletons. The junction had 7 bases not matched to a gene; V was cut back by 4 bases and J by 2 bases. CDR3 length: 16 amino acids. CDR1 is LNHDA and CDR2 is SQIVND in the germline V gene (reference sequence). The sample was peripheral blood. The rearrangement links TRBV19 to TRBJ2-1, with 8 bases lining up with TRBD1. This clonotype originated in a human donor in a cohort sampled during active COVID-19. As DNA, the CDR3 is TGTGCCAGTAGTAGACAGGGGCAAAGGGCCTACAATGAGCAGTTCTTC. It translates to CASSRQGQRAYNEQFF.